The TCR beta chain described here comes from a study of control samples from healthy donors and cancer patients. On this clone: Different DNA sequences within this sample yield the same CDR3.

J lost 3 bases, V lost 1 base, and 3 bases had no gene match. The germline V gene encodes CDR1 SGDLS and CDR2 YYNGEE. The CDR3 has 15 residues. The repertoire was sequenced with immunoSEQ multiplex PCR; TCRdb's copy has only in-frame clones and lacks some. This sample carries some 160,000 clones, approximately 93% of them seen once, and the ten largest clones take about 8.5%. The chain uses TRBV9 and TRBJ1-3; TRBD1 matches at 8 bases. The sequence came from a woman aged 40-49 years in good health. The sample consisted of blood. The CDR3 DNA reads TGTGCCAGCAGCGTACAGGGGGCGAGTGGAAACACCATATATTTT. The encoded protein is CASSVQGASGNTIYF.